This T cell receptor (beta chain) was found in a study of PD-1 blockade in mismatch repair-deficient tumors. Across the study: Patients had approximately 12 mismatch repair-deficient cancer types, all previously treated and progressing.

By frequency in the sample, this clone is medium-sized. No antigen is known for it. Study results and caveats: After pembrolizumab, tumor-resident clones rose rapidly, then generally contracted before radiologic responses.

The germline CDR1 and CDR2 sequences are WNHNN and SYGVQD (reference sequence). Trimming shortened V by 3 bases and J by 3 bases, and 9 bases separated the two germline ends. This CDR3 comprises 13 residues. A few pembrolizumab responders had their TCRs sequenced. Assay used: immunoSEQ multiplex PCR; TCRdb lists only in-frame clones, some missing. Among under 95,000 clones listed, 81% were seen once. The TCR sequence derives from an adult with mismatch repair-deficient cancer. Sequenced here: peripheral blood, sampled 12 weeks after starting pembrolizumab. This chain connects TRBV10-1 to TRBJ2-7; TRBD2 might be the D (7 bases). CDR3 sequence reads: CASSEGGVYEQYF. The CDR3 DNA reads TGCGCCAGCAGTGAAGGGGGGGTCTACGAGCAGTACTTC.